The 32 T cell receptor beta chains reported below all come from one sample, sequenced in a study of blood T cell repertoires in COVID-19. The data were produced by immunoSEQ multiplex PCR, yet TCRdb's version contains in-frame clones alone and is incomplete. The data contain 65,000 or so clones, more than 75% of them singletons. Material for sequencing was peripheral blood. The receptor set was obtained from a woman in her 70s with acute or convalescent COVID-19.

In DNA, the CDR3 is TGTGCCAGCAGTGACCCGACCGGGGAGCTGTTTTTT. It specifies CASSDPTGELFF. V gene TRBV2 combines with J gene TRBJ2-2; D remains ambiguous. The V end lost 3 bases, the J end lost 5 bases, and 4 bases lay between the germline ends. CDR1 is SNHLY and CDR2 is FYNNEI in the germline V gene. The CDR3 runs to 12 residues.

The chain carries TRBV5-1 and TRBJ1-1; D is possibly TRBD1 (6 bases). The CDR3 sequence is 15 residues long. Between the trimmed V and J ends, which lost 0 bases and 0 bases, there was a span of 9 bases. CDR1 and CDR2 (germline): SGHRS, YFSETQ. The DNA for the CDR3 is TGCGCCAGCAGCTTGGACAGGGCCATGAACACTGAAGCTTTCTTT. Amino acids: CASSLDRAMNTEAFF.

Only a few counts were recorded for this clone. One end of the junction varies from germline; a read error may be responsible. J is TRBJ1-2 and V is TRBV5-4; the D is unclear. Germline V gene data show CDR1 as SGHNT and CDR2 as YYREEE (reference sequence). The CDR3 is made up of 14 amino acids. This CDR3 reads CASSFSYLSYAYTF. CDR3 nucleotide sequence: TGTGCCAGCAGCTTCTCATATCTCTCCTATGCCTACACCTTC.

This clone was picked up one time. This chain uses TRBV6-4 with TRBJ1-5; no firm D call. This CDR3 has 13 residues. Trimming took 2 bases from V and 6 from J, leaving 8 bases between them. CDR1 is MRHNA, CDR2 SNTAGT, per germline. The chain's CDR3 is CASSDEAGQPQHF. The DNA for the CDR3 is TGTGCCAGCAGTGACGAGGCGGGTCAGCCCCAGCATTTT.

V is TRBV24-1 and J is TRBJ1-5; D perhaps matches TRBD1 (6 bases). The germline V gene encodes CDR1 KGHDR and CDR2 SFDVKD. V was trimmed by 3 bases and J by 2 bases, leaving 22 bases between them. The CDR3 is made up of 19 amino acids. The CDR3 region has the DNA TGTGCCACCAGTGATCCAAGACAGGCTTCTTGTCTGTGCAATCAGCCCCAGCATTTT. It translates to CATSDPRQASCLCNQPQHF.

CDR3 coding DNA: TGTGCCAGCCAAAGCCCACAAGAGACCCAGTACTTC. It encodes CASQSPQETQYF. The genes are TRBV6-5 and TRBJ2-5, with D unresolved. CDR3 length: 12 amino acids. V gave up 8 bases and J gave up 2 bases, with 9 bases separating them. The germline CDR1 and CDR2 sequences are MNHEY and SVGAGI.

The CDR3 spells CASSPGTGRNGGNTIYF. The CDR3 DNA reads TGTGCCAGCAGCCCTGGGACAGGGCGCAATGGGGGAAACACCATATATTTT. V is TRBV7-6 and J is TRBJ1-3; 9 nucleotides align to TRBD1. V trimming: 5 bases; J trimming: 4 bases; junction bases outside the gene matches: 12. The CDR3 runs to 17 residues. Germline CDR1 and CDR2: SGHVS and FNYEAQ.

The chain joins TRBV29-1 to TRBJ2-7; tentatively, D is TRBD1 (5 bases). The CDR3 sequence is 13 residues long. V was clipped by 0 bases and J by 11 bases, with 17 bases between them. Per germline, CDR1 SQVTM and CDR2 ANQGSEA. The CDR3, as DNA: TGCAGCGTTGAAGATCAAGGGGCTATAATAAAGTACTTC. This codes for CSVEDQGAIIKYF.

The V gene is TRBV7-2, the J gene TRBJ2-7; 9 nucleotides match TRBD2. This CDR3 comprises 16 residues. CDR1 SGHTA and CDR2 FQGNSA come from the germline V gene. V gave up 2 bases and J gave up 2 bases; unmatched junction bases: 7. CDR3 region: CASSLMGSGSPYEQYF. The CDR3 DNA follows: TGTGCCAGCAGCTTAATGGGTAGCGGGAGTCCCTACGAGCAGTACTTC.

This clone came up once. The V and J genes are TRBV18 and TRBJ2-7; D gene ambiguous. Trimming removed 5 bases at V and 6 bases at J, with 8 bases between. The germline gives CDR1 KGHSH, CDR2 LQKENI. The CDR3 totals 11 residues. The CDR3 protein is CASSTQVEQYF. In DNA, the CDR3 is TGTGCCAGCTCAACGCAGGTCGAGCAGTACTTC.

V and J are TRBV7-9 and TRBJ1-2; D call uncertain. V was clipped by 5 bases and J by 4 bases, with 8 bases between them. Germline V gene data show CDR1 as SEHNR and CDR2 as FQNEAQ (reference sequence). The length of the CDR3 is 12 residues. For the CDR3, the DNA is TGTGCCAGCAGCCTGGAGGGCTATGGCTACACCTTC. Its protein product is CASSLEGYGYTF. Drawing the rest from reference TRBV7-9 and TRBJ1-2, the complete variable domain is DTGVSQNPRHKITKRGQNVTFRCDPISEHNRLYWYRQTLGQGPEFLTYFQNEAQLEKSRLLSDRFSAERPKGSFSTLEIQRTEQGDSAMYLCASSLEGYGYTFGSGTRLTVV.

CDR3 sequence reads: CASSGQGGQPQHF. CDR3 sequence (DNA): TGTGCCAGTAGTGGTCAGGGAGGTCAGCCCCAGCATTTT. The chain combines TRBV19 with TRBJ1-5; a possible D gene is TRBD1 (5 bases). The V end was cut by 5 bases, the J end by 6 bases, with 11 bases between. The CDR3 is made up of 13 amino acids. Looked up from germline, CDR1 is LNHDA and CDR2 is SQIVND (reference sequence).

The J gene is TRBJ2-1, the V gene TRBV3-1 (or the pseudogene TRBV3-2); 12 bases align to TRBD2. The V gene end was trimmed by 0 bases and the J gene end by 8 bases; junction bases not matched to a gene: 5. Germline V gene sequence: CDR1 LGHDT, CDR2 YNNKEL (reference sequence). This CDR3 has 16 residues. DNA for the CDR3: TGTGCCAGCAGCCAAGATCCAGCTAGCGGGAGGGATGAGCAGTTCTTC. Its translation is CASSQDPASGRDEQFF.

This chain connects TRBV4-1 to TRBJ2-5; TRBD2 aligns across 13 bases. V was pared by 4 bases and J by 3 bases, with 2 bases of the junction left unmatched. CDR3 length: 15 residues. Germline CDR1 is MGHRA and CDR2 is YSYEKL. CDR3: CASSPGLAGKETQYF. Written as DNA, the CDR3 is TGCGCCAGCAGCCCGGGACTAGCGGGAAAAGAGACCCAGTACTTC.

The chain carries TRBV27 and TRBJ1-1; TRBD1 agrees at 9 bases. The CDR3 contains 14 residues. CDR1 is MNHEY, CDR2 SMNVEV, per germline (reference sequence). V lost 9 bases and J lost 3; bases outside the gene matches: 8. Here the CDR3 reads CASSGTGYYTEAFF. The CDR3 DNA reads TGTGCCAGTTCGGGGACAGGGTATTACACTGAAGCTTTCTTT.

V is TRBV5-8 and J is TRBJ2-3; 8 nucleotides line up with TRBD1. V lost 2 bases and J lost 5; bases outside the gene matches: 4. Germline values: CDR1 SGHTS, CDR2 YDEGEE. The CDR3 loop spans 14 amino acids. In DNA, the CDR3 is TGTGCCAGCAGCTTTCAGGGGGCGCAAGATACGCAGTATTTT. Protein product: CASSFQGAQDTQYF.

The CDR3, as DNA: TGTGCCAGCAGCCCCATCAGGGACAATCAGCCCCAGCATTTT. Residues: CASSPIRDNQPQHF. The rearrangement uses TRBV5-8 and TRBJ1-5, with D possibly matching TRBD1 (5 bases). The V end was cut by 4 bases, the J end by 3 bases, with 11 bases between. Germline CDR1 reads SGHTS; CDR2 reads YDEGEE. CDR3 size: 14 residues.

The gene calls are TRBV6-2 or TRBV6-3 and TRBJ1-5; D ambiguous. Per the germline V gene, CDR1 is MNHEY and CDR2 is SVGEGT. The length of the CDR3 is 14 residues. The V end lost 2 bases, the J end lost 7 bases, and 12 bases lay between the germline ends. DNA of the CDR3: TGTGCCAGCAGTTACATTTCCGGGTTCCAGCCCCAGCATTTT. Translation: CASSYISGFQPQHF.

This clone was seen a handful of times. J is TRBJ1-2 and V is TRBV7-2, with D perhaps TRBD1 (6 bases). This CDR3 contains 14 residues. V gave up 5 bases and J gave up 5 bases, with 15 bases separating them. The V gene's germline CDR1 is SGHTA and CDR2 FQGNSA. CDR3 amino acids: CASSPLTGPYGYTF. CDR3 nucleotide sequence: TGTGCCAGCAGCCCCCTGACAGGCCCATATGGCTACACCTTC.

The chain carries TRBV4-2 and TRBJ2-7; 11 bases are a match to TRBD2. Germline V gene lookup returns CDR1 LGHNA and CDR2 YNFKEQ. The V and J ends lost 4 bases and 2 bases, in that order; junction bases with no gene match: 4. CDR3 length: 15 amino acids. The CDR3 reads CASSPTSGSPYEQYF. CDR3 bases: TGTGCCAGCAGCCCAACTAGCGGGAGTCCCTACGAGCAGTACTTC.

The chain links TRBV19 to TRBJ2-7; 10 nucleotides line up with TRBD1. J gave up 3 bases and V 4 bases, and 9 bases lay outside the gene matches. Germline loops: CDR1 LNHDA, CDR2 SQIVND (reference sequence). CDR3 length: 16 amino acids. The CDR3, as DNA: TGTGCCAGTAGTAACCTCCCCGGGACAGGGGACTACGAGCAGTACTTC. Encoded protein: CASSNLPGTGDYEQYF.

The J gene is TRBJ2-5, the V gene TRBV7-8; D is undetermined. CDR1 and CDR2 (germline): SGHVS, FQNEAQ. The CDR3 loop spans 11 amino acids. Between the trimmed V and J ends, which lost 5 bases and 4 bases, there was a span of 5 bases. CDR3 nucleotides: TGTGCCAGCAGCCCCGGAGAGACCCAGTACTTC. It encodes CASSPGETQYF.

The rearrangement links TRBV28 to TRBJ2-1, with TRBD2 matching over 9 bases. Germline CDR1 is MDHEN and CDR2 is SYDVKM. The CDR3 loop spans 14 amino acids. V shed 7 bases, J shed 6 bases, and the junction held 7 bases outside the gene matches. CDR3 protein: CASTGGRGVNEQFF. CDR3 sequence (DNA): TGTGCCAGCACCGGCGGGAGGGGCGTCAATGAGCAGTTCTTC. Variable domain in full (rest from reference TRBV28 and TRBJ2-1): DVKVTQSSRYLVKRTGEKVFLECVQDMDHENMFWYRQDPGLGLRLIYFSYDVKMKEKGDIPEGYSVSREKKERFSLILESASTNQTSMYLCASTGGRGVNEQFFGPGTRLTVL.

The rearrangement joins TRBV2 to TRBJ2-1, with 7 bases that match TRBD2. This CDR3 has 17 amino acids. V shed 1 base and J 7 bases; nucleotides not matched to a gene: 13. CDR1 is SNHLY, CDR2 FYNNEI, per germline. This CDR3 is CASSEGPATSRGNEQFF. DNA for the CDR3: TGTGCCAGCAGTGAAGGCCCTGCGACTAGCCGTGGGAATGAGCAGTTCTTC.

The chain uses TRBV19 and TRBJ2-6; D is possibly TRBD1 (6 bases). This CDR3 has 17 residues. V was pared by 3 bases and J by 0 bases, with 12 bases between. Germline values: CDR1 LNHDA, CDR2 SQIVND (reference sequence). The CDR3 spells CASSIPGTSSGANVLTF. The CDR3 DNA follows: TGTGCCAGTAGTATTCCCGGGACAAGCTCTGGGGCCAACGTCCTGACTTTC.

CDR3 coding DNA: TGTGCCAGCAGTACTATACAGGCAACAAAGAATCAGCCCCAGCATTTT. Amino acids: CASSTIQATKNQPQHF. The chain joins TRBV28 to TRBJ1-5; D might be TRBD1 (5 bases). The CDR3 runs 16 residues. Germline V gene lookup returns CDR1 MDHEN and CDR2 SYDVKM. V lost 5 bases to trimming and J lost 4 bases, with 18 bases between them.

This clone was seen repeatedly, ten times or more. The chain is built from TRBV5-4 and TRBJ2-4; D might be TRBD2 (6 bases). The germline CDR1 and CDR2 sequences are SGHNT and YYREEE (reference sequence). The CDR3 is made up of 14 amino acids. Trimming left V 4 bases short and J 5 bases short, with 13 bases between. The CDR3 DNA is TGTGCCAGCAGCCAGGAGGGTCGGGAAAACATTCAGTACTTC. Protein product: CASSQEGRENIQYF.

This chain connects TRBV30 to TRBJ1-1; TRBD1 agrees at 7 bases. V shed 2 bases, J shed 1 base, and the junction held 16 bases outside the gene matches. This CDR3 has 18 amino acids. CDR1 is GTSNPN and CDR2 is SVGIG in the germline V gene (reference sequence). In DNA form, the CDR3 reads TGTGCCTGGAGTCCCCTCCGGGGCAGGGGGAAAGGGAACACTGAAGCTTTCTTT. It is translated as CAWSPLRGRGKGNTEAFF.

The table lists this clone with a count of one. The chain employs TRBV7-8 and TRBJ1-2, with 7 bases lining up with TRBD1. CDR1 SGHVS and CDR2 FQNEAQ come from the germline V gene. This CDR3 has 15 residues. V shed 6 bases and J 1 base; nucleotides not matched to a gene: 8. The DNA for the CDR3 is TGTGCCAGCAGACCCCGGACAGGAGATAACTATGGCTACACCTTC. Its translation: CASRPRTGDNYGYTF.

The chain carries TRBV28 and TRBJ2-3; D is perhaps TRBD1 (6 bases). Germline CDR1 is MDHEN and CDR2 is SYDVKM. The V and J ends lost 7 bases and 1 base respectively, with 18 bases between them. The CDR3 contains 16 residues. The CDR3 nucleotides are TGTGCCAGCATCCTATTCCAGGGGCCTGGCACAGATACGCAGTATTTT. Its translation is CASILFQGPGTDTQYF.

CDR3 loop: CASSSSSSTDTQYF. As DNA, the CDR3 is TGCGCCAGCAGCTCGTCCTCTAGCACAGATACGCAGTATTTT. V and J are TRBV5-1 and TRBJ2-3; no clear D gene. The CDR3 is 14 residues long. The V gene's germline CDR1 is SGHRS and CDR2 YFSETQ. Trimming stripped 3 bases from V and 0 bases from J, with 8 bases between.

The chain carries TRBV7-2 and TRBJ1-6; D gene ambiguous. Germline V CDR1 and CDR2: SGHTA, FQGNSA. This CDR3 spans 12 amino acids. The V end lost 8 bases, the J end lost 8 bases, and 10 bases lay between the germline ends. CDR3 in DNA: TGTGCCAGCCGCGTCGAGCATTCACCCCTCCACTTT. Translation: CASRVEHSPLHF. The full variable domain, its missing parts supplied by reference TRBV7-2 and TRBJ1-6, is GAGVSQSPSNKVTEKGKDVELRCDPISGHTALYWYRQSLGQGLEFLIYFQGNSAPDKSGLPSDRFSAERTGGSVSTLTIQRTQQEDSAVYLCASRVEHSPLHFGNGTRLTVT.